This is a list of T cell receptor beta chains from one sample in a study of T-cell reconstitution after alpha-beta-depleted transplantation in children. MiXCR, run by TCRdb on the PCR reads, gives a single entry per CDR3 protein. The sample has approximately 350,000 distinct CDR3 sequences, around 10% seen once. Specimen: PBMCs from the stem cell graft donor, collected from the stem cell graft. These receptor sequences come from a human donor who donated a stem cell graft to a child with acute lymphoblastic leukemia. CDR3s include the opening cysteine and the closing phenylalanine or tryptophan. Each record gives: CDR3 length, D gene, J gene, V gene, clone size, CDR3 protein, CDR3 DNA. D genes are given only for firm matches. The size entry is marked missing in some rows and otherwise reads once, few, many or a size class.

>14|TRBD1|TRBJ2-1|TRBV18|.
CASSPNRGLGEQFF
TGTGCCAGCTCACCAAACAGGGGGCTAGGTGAGCAGTTCTTC
>20|.|TRBJ1-5|TRBV2|.
CASSEGLSIAAKYSNQPQHF
TGTGCCAGCAGTGAAGGTTTAAGTATTGCAGCTAAGTATAGCAATCAGCCCCAGCATTTT
>14|.|TRBJ1-4|TRBV4-1|many
CASSPGQKNEKLFF
TGCGCCAGCAGCCCAGGGCAGAAAAATGAAAAACTGTTTTTT
>13|TRBD1|TRBJ1-2|TRBV5-1|.
CASSPGTGDGYTF
TGCGCCAGCAGCCCCGGGACAGGGGATGGCTACACCTTC
>14|TRBD1|TRBJ1-4|TRBV5-1|.
CASEAGQGFEKLFF
TGCGCCAGCGAGGCGGGACAGGGATTCGAAAAACTGTTTTTT
>15|TRBD2|TRBJ2-7|TRBV28|.
CASTPRSGGPYEQYF
TGTGCCAGCACCCCTAGAAGCGGGGGGCCCTACGAGCAGTACTTC
>15|TRBD2|TRBJ2-3|TRBV20-1|.
CSANPSRLASDTQYF
TGCAGTGCTAACCCCTCACGACTAGCATCTGATACGCAGTATTTT
>18|.|TRBJ2-6|TRBV9|few
CASSYLSAEGSGANVLTF
TGTGCCAGCAGCTACCTTTCGGCCGAGGGCTCTGGGGCCAACGTCCTGACTTTC
>18|TRBD1|TRBJ1-1|TRBV4-1|many
CASSLQGQGEALGTEAFF
TGCGCCAGCAGCCTTCAAGGACAGGGGGAGGCTCTGGGCACTGAAGCTTTCTTT
>14|.|TRBJ1-1|TRBV4-2|.
CASSQDSRGSEAFF
TGTGCCAGCAGCCAAGATTCCAGGGGCTCTGAAGCTTTCTTT
>14|TRBD1|TRBJ2-1|TRBV12-3/TRBV12-4|many
CASSSTRQGNEQFF
TGTGCCAGCAGCTCAACAAGACAGGGCAATGAGCAGTTCTTC
>18|TRBD2|TRBJ2-6|TRBV28|.
CASSLGLAGEYRANVLTF
TGTGCCAGCAGTTTGGGACTAGCGGGAGAGTATAGGGCCAACGTCCTGACTTTC
>14|.|TRBJ2-4|TRBV6-1|few
CASTLLGPKNIQYF
TGTGCCAGCACCCTGTTGGGCCCCAAAAACATTCAGTACTTC
>16|.|TRBJ1-6|TRBV7-3|.
CASRRRWEGPNSPLHF
TGTGCCAGCAGACGGAGGTGGGAGGGCCCGAATTCACCCCTCCACTTT